This TCR beta chain was recorded in a study of T cell changes during pregnancy in multiple sclerosis. Clones were read by immunoSEQ multiplex PCR, and TCRdb kept only the in-frame ones, dropping some. Of about 66,000 clones in the sample, 75% to 95% are singletons; the top ten hold 1.5%. Germline V gene data show CDR1 as SGDLS and CDR2 as YYNGEE. J lost 1 base, V lost 4 bases, and 12 bases had no gene match. This CDR3 is 19 amino acids long. This clone was recorded once. The gene calls are TRBV9 and TRBJ2-3, with 13 bases that match TRBD2. The sequence was collected from a female donor with multiple sclerosis, enrolled in a pregnancy study. The sequenced sample was peripheral blood, obtained in the third trimester of pregnancy. CDR3 residues: CASSYGTSGTSGGTDTQYF. CDR3 DNA: TGTGCCAGCAGCTACGGGACTAGCGGGACCTCGGGTGGCACAGATACGCAGTATTTT.